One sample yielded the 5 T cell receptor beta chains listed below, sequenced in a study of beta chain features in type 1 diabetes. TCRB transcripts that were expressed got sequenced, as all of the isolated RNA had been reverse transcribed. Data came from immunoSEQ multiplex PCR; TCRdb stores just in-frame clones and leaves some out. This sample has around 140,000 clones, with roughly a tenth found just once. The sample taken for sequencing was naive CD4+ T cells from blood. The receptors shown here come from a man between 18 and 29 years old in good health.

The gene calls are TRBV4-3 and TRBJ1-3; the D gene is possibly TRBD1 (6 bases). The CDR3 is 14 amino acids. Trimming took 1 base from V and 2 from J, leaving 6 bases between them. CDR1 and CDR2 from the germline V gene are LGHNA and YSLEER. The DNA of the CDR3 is TGCGCCAGCAGCCAAGCAGGGGCTGGAAACACCATATATTTT. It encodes CASSQAGAGNTIYF.

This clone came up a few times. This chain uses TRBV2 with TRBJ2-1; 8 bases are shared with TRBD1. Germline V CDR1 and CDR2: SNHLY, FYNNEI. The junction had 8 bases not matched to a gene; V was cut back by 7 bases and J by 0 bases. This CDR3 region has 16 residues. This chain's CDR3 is CASISAGTGSYNEQFF. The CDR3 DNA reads TGTGCCAGCATCTCCGCCGGGACAGGCTCCTACAATGAGCAGTTCTTC. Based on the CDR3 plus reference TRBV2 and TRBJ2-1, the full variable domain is EPEVTQTPSHQVTQMGQEVILRCVPISNHLYFYWYRQILGQKVEFLVSFYNNEISEKSEIFDDQFSVERPDGSNFTLKIRSTKLEDSAMYFCASISAGTGSYNEQFFGPGTRLTVL.

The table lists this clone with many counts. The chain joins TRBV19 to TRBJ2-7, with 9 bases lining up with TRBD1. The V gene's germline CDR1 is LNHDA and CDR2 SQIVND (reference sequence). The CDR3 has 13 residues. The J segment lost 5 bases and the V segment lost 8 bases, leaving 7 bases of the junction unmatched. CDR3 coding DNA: TGTGCCAGTTCCGGGACAGGGTTCCACGAGCAGTACTTC. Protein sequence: CASSGTGFHEQYF.

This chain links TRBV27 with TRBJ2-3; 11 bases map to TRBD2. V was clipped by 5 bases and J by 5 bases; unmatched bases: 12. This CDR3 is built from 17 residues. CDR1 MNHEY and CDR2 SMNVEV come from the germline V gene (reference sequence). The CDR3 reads CASSNQLAGVPEDTQYF. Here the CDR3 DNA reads TGTGCCAGCAGTAACCAACTAGCGGGGGTTCCTGAAGATACGCAGTATTTT.

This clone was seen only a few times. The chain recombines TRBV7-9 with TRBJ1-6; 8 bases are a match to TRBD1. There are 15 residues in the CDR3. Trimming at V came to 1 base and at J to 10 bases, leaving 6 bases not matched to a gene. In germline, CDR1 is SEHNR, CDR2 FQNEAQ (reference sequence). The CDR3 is CASSLETGGWSPLHF. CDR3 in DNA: TGTGCCAGCAGCTTAGAAACAGGGGGATGGTCACCCCTCCACTTT.